This is a list of T cell receptor beta chains from one sample in a study of blood T cells in healthy people across ages. In TCRdb, the 5' RACE reads were re-called with MiXCR into one record per CDR3 protein. The profile shows 630,000 or so distinct CDR3 sequences, around 31% of them singletons. The sequencing input was blood. These receptors came from a woman older than 75 in good health. CDR3s include the opening cysteine and the closing phenylalanine or tryptophan. The D gene is left open where the match is weak. Clone sizes are given selectively: once, few, many, or a class where the clone is expanded.

clone size	J gene	D gene	V gene	CDR3 protein	CDR3 DNA
many	TRBJ2-7	TRBD1	TRBV15	CATSRATGGGEQYF	TGTGCCACCAGCAGGGCGACAGGGGGAGGAGAGCAGTACTTC
.	TRBJ1-1	.	TRBV6-5	CASSYGGGEAFF	TGTGCCAGCAGTTACGGTGGGGGCGAAGCTTTCTTT
few	TRBJ2-1	TRBD1	TRBV19	CASQGDRAYNEQFF	TGTGCCAGTCAGGGGGACAGGGCATACAATGAGCAGTTCTTC
many	TRBJ1-2	TRBD1	TRBV5-1	CASSLDGRGDYGYTF	TGCGCCAGCAGCTTGGATGGCAGGGGGGACTATGGCTACACCTTC
few	TRBJ2-7	TRBD2	TRBV2	CASTRRGVNNEQYF	TGTGCCAGCACCCGGCGGGGGGTAAACAATGAGCAGTACTTC
once	TRBJ2-7	.	TRBV14	CASSQDSHEQYF	TGTGCCAGCAGCCAAGATTCCCACGAGCAGTACTTC
many	TRBJ2-3	.	TRBV11-2	CASSLAGANTDTQYF	TGTGCCAGCAGCTTAGCGGGGGCGAACACAGATACGCAGTATTTT
many	TRBJ2-5	.	TRBV7-9	CASSLDGGQQETQYF	TGTGCCAGCAGCTTAGACGGGGGGCAACAAGAGACCCAGTACTTC
.	TRBJ2-7	.	TRBV7-2	CASSRSTDDEQYF	TGTGCCAGCAGCAGATCGACAGACGATGAGCAGTACTTC
.	TRBJ1-4	TRBD1	TRBV10-3	CAISEFAGGTEKLFF	TGTGCCATCAGTGAGTTCGCAGGGGGTACTGAAAAACTGTTTTTT
.	TRBJ2-3	.	TRBV7-2	CASSRGYTDTQYF	TGTGCCAGCAGCAGGGGTTACACAGATACGCAGTATTTT
many	TRBJ2-5	.	TRBV7-9	CASFDGHDPKETQYF	TGTGCCAGCTTCGATGGACACGACCCGAAAGAGACCCAGTACTTC
few	TRBJ1-6	.	TRBV9	CASSVAGQAESPLHF	TGTGCCAGCAGCGTAGCGGGGCAGGCGGAATCACCCCTCCACTTT
many	TRBJ1-2	TRBD1	TRBV7-9	CASSSTDRGQDYGYTF	TGTGCCAGCAGCTCCACAGACAGGGGGCAGGACTATGGCTACACCTTC
many	TRBJ2-3	TRBD2	TRBV6-5	CASRGLAGGTDTQYF	TGTGCCAGCAGAGGTTTAGCGGGGGGCACAGATACGCAGTATTTT
.	TRBJ2-1	TRBD2	TRBV7-2	CASGPHSEREGNEQFF	TGTGCCAGCGGCCCGCACTCTGAGCGGGAGGGCAATGAGCAGTTCTTC
many	TRBJ2-3	.	TRBV7-2	CASRHAQGGDTQYF	TGTGCCAGCAGGCACGCGCAGGGTGGAGATACGCAGTATTTT
.	TRBJ2-5	.	TRBV9	CASSVTGIGNEQYF	TGTGCCAGCAGCGTAACTGGCATAGGCAATGAGCAGTACTTC
few	TRBJ1-1	.	TRBV29-1	CSAEAGTNTEAFF	TGCAGCGCCGAAGCAGGAACGAACACTGAAGCTTTCTTT
many	TRBJ2-3	.	TRBV5-8	CASSSTALLSDTQYF	TGTGCCAGCAGCTCGACTGCCCTCTTATCAGATACGCAGTATTTT
few	TRBJ1-1	TRBD1	TRBV5-1	CASSLGSGGINTEAFF	TGCGCCAGCAGCTTGGGGTCAGGGGGCATAAACACTGAAGCTTTCTTT
many	TRBJ2-3	.	TRBV4-1	CASSQLGGGDTQYF	TGCGCCAGCAGCCAGTTAGGGGGGGGAGATACGCAGTATTTT
many	TRBJ2-1	.	TRBV4-2	CASSQGGDSASNEQFF	TGTGCCAGCAGCCAAGGGGGTGACTCGGCCAGCAATGAGCAGTTCTTC
.	TRBJ2-5	.	TRBV7-8	CASSSGVEQETQYF	TGTGCCAGCAGCTCAGGGGTTGAACAAGAGACCCAGTACTTC
few	TRBJ2-1	.	TRBV20-1	CSALGGDKSSYNEQFF	TGCAGTGCTCTTGGCGGGGACAAGAGCTCCTACAATGAGCAGTTCTTC
.	TRBJ2-2	.	TRBV20-1	CSARVDRGLSNTGELFF	TGCAGTGCTAGAGTGGACCGTGGACTAAGTAACACCGGGGAGCTGTTTTTT
many	TRBJ1-4	.	TRBV6-1	CASNRSREKLFF	TGTGCCAGCAACCGAAGCCGAGAAAAACTGTTTTTT
many	TRBJ2-5	.	TRBV15	CATSRVDQETQYF	TGTGCCACCAGCAGAGTAGACCAAGAGACCCAGTACTTC
many	TRBJ1-1	TRBD1	TRBV9	CASSPGQGMNTEAFF	TGTGCCAGCAGCCCCGGACAGGGGATGAACACTGAAGCTTTCTTT
.	TRBJ1-1	.	TRBV6-5	CATTGRGGTEAFF	TGTGCCACCACGGGTAGGGGAGGTACTGAAGCTTTCTTT
many	TRBJ1-2	.	TRBV4-2	CASSQDPAGTPYGYTF	TGTGCCAGCAGCCAAGATCCGGCGGGAACCCCCTATGGCTACACCTTC